Detailed here is one T cell receptor beta chain. This sample stems from a study of T cell responses to AZD1222 COVID-19 vaccine. The ends were cut back, 5 bases at V and 3 bases at J, with 16 bases in the middle. Germline CDR1 and CDR2: SEHNR and FQNEAQ (reference sequence). This CDR3 is 15 amino acids long. Method: immunoSEQ multiplex PCR; TCRdb's copy keeps in-frame clones and lacks some. This table has about 120,000 clones, about 88% appearing once. The sequencing here drew on peripheral blood, taken 28 days after the second AZD1222 dose. The V and J genes are TRBV7-9 and TRBJ1-1; TRBD1 is a possible D gene (5 bases). The sequence was collected from an adult who received the AZD1222 COVID-19 vaccine. The CDR3 loop is CASSTTSRADTEAFF. CDR3 DNA sequence: TGTGCCAGCAGCACCACCAGCAGGGCAGACACTGAAGCTTTCTTT.